This TCR beta chain derives from a study of CD8+CD57+ T cells in acquired aplastic anemia. There are 15 residues in the CDR3. The ends were cut back, 4 bases at V and 0 bases at J, with 9 bases in the middle. From germline, CDR1 is KGHDR and CDR2 SFDVKD. The authors sequenced patients whose flow cytometry had shown CD8+CD57+ cell expansion. Patient blood was sampled before any therapy had been received. Regarding the study as a whole: Overlapping CD8+ CDR3 repertoires of patients and controls contained roughly 29 shared sequences.

Concerning this clonotype itself: The antigen is undetermined.

The template for TCR beta VDJ and CDR3 sequence profiling was genomic DNA. TCRdb itself ran the reads through MiXCR, one entry per CDR3 protein. This repertoire shows 200,000 to 250,000 distinct CDR3 sequences, 55% to 65% found once; its top ten account for under 60%. V usage is TRBV24-1 and J usage is TRBJ1-5; D is unresolved. Sequencing was carried out using sorted CD4+, CD8+, or CD8+CD57+ T cells (not recorded which) from PBMCs. The origin of this receptor is a human donor with aplastic anemia. CDR3 sequence reads: CATSDAETSNQPQHF. CDR3 DNA: TGTGCCACCAGTGACGCAGAGACTAGCAATCAGCCCCAGCATTTT.